These 9 T cell receptor beta chains came from one sample sequenced in a study of T cell responses to AZD1222 COVID-19 vaccine (dated by TCRdb to the early 2020s). Reading the label with the study, this specimen's time point is: baseline before first vaccination. Library construction relied on the immunoSEQ multiplex PCR assay. TCRdb provides this immuneACCESS table in a form limited to in-frame rearrangements. Some clones are lacking; in checked studies, under half of them reflect an unresolved V gene, and why the rest are absent is not known. The sample contains about 140,000 clones, about nine tenths of them found a single time. The ten largest make up roughly 5% of the sample. Sequencing used peripheral blood, obtained on day 0 of AZD1222 vaccination. The receptors derive from an adult in good health.

This chain joins TRBV29-1 and TRBJ2-2, with 13 bases matching TRBD2. Germline V gives CDR1 SQVTM, CDR2 ANQGSEA. CDR3 length: 19 amino acids. The V segment lost 5 bases and the J segment 0 bases; nucleotides outside the gene matches: 12. The DNA for the CDR3 is TGCAGCGTTAGGCCGTGGGGACTAGCGGGGCCCCCGAACACCGGGGAGCTGTTTTTT. Translation gives CSVRPWGLAGPPNTGELFF.

A single count supports this clone. The V and J genes are TRBV7-6 and TRBJ2-7, with D possibly TRBD2 on 6 matching bases. Deletions cut 1 base from V and 3 bases from J, with 13 bases between. Germline assignment: CDR1 SGHVS and CDR2 FNYEAQ. The CDR3 is made up of 15 amino acids. CDR3 bases: TGTGCCAGCAGCTTAGTGGACTACCCGGGCTACGAGCAGTACTTC. It encodes CASSLVDYPGYEQYF.

J is TRBJ1-1 and V is TRBV19, with 10 bases identical to TRBD1. J lost 4 bases, V lost 9 bases, and 5 bases had no gene match. This CDR3 is 13 amino acids long. CDR1 is LNHDA, CDR2 SQIVND, per germline (reference sequence). In nucleotides, the CDR3 is TGTGCCAGCTCGGACAGGGGGGGCACTGAAGCTTTCTTT. It yields the protein CASSDRGGTEAFF.

The V gene is TRBV7-9, the J gene TRBJ2-3; no clear D. This CDR3 is built from 14 residues. Germline V gene data show CDR1 as SEHNR and CDR2 as FQNEAQ (reference sequence). Trimming pared 1 base from V and 3 bases from J, leaving 8 bases between. CDR3 protein: CASSLGISTDTQYF. In DNA, the CDR3 is TGTGCCAGCAGCTTAGGGATCTCGACAGATACGCAGTATTTT.

This chain links TRBV5-3 with TRBJ1-2; D is ambiguous. TRBV5-3 carries the ORF label, with uncertain function. Trimming removed 4 bases at V and 3 bases at J, with 19 bases between. The CDR3 is made up of 16 amino acids. The CDR3: CARSPISEGKDYGYTF. CDR3 bases: TGTGCCAGAAGCCCCATTTCGGAGGGAAAAGACTATGGCTACACCTTC.

This CDR3 is CASSGGTGPYEQYF. DNA of the CDR3: TGCGCCAGCAGCGGCGGGACAGGGCCCTACGAGCAGTACTTC. V is TRBV5-1 and J is TRBJ2-7, with TRBD1 identical over 9 bases. The CDR3 sequence is 14 residues long. Germline CDR1 SGHRS, CDR2 YFSETQ. V dropped 4 bases and J dropped 2; count of bases not matched to a gene: 4. The full variable domain, rest sourced from reference TRBV5-1 and TRBJ2-7, is KAGVTQTPRYLIKTRGQQVTLSCSPISGHRSVSWYQQTPGQGLQFLFEYFSETQRNKGNFPGRFSGRQFSNSRSEMNVSTLELGDSALYLCASSGGTGPYEQYFGPGTRLTVT.

The chain combines TRBV19 with TRBJ1-3; 12 nucleotides align to TRBD1. This CDR3 region has 16 residues. After removal of 6 bases from V and 2 bases from J, the junction contained 5 bases not matched to a gene. Germline V CDR1 and CDR2: LNHDA, SQIVND (reference sequence). The chain's CDR3 is CASRSGQGAPGNTIYF. CDR3 in DNA: TGTGCCAGTAGATCGGGACAGGGGGCCCCTGGAAACACCATATATTTT. Together with reference TRBV19 and TRBJ1-3, the CDR3 gives the full variable domain: DGGITQSPKYLFRKEGQNVTLSCEQNLNHDAMYWYRQDPGQGLRLIYYSQIVNDFQKGDIAEGYSVSREKKESFPLTVTSAQKNPTAFYLCASRSGQGAPGNTIYFGEGSWLTVV.

The chain recombines TRBV6-5 with TRBJ2-3; D is unresolved. Germline V gene lookup returns CDR1 MNHEY and CDR2 SVGAGI. The V and J ends lost 2 bases and 6 bases respectively, with 9 bases between them. This CDR3 has 13 residues. The DNA for the CDR3 is TGTGCCAGCAGTTACCCTATGGGGGATACGCAGTATTTT. It specifies CASSYPMGDTQYF.

The chain couples TRBV7-2 to TRBJ2-1, with 9 positions matching TRBD2. The CDR3 is made up of 16 amino acids. The germline V gene encodes CDR1 SGHTA and CDR2 FQGNSA. V lost 5 bases, J lost 8 bases, and 13 bases stayed unmatched. DNA of the CDR3: TGTGCCAGCAGCATTAATCCGGGACTAGCAACCGATGAGCAGTTCTTC. It translates to CASSINPGLATDEQFF.